This T cell receptor beta chain was sequenced in a study of neurological immune-mediated disorders. The time point here: longitudinal time-point 2. This clonotype occurred many times. J was trimmed by 5 bases and V by 7 bases; bases with no gene match: 13. This CDR3 contains 16 residues. CDR1 MNHEY and CDR2 SVGAGI come from the germline V gene. In every sequencing run, more than 170 million TCR-beta sequences were generated from 15-18 subjects. MiXCR, run by TCRdb on the 5' RACE reads, gives a single entry per CDR3 protein. The table includes around 90,000 distinct CDR3 sequences, around 14% detected once.

Sequences were obtained from PBMCs. The chain uses TRBV6-5 and TRBJ2-3; 9 nucleotides match TRBD2. The receptor's source is a female donor with HTLV-1-associated myelopathy (HAM/TSP). CDR3 amino acids: CASTPPAGGPKDTQYF. The CDR3 DNA is TGTGCCAGCACCCCACCCGCGGGGGGGCCGAAAGATACGCAGTATTTT.